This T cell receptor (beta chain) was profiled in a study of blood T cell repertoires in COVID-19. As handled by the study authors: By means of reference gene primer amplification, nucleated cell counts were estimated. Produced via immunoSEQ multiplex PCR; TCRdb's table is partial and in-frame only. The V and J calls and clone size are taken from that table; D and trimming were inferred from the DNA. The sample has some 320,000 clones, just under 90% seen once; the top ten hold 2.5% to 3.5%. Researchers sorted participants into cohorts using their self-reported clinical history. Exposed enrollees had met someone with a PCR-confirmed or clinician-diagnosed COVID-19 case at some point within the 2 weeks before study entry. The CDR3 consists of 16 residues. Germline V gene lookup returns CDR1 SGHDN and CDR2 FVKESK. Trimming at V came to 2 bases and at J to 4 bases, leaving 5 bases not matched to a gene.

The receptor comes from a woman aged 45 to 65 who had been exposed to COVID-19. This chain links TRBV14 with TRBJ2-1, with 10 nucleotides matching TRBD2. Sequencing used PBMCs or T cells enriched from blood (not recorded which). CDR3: CASSQRASGGYNEQFF. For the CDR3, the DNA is TGTGCCAGCAGCCAAAGGGCTAGCGGGGGTTACAATGAGCAGTTCTTC.